This TCR beta chain is from a study of beta chain features in type 1 diabetes. At the level of the study: Healthy donors resembled patients in age, gender and cell yields. The samples had approximately 110 million sorted cells examined in all. Study outcomes and limitations: The study found moderately but significantly shorter TCRB CDR3s in all four CD4+ subsets of Type 1 diabetes patients.

All of the isolated RNA was reverse transcribed, so expressed TCRB transcripts were sequenced. The assay was immunoSEQ multiplex PCR, and TCRdb's table has in-frame clones only and misses some. The table shows some 900,000 clones, with roughly 15% occurring only once. On this clone itself: Its target is not known.

Sorting with CD45RO/CCR7/CD25/CD127/CD95/CD27 yielded naive, central memory, regulatory and stem-like memory CD4+ cells. This sequence was found in a young woman in good health. The source material was naive CD4+ T cells from blood.

This chain's CDR3 is CASSPIGTSGLYEQYF. CDR3 nucleotide sequence: TGTGCCAGCAGCCCAATAGGGACTAGCGGGTTGTACGAGCAGTACTTC. The chain combines TRBV28 with TRBJ2-7, with TRBD2 matching 12 bases. Germline trimming cut 6 bases from V and 4 bases from J; bases unmatched to any gene: 10. There are 16 residues in the CDR3. Germline assignment: CDR1 MDHEN and CDR2 SYDVKM.